The clone carrying this T cell receptor beta chain was counted only a few times. This entry belongs to a study of blood T cell repertoires in COVID-19. Looking at the study overall: Material from acute and convalescent COVID-19 was sourced from the United States, Italy and Spain. T cells, B-cell-depleted T cells, or PBMCs provided the cDNA or gDNA that served as material.

V dropped 5 bases and J dropped 0; count of bases not matched to a gene: 10. This CDR3 is 17 amino acids long. CDR1 KGHSH and CDR2 LQKENI come from the germline V gene. Per the original data handling: Using reference gene primer amplification, nucleated cell counts were estimated. Sequenced by immunoSEQ multiplex PCR; TCRdb stores in-frame clones only, minus some. From that table come the V and J calls and clone size; the DNA was used to work out D and trimming. The sample lists more than 100,000 clones, about 91% occurring once. The sequencing sample was made of peripheral blood. This rearrangement joins TRBV18 to TRBJ1-5; 7 bases fit TRBD1. The source is a woman aged 45-59 years with active or convalescent COVID-19. The CDR3 nucleotides are TGTGCCAGCTCAGCAAGGGGGCCCGTCAATAGCAATCAGCCCCAGCATTTT. Amino acid sequence: CASSARGPVNSNQPQHF.